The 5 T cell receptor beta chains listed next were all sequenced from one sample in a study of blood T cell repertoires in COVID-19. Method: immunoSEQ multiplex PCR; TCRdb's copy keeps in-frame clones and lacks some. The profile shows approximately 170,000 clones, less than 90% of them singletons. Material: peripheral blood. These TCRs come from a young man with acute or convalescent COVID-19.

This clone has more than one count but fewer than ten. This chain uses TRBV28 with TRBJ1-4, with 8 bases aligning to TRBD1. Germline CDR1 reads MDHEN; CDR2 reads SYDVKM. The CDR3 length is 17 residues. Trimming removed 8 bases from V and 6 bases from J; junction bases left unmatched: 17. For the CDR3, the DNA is TGTGCCAGCGCTACCGGGACAGGCGCGTTCATGTATGAAAAACTGTTTTTT. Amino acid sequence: CASATGTGAFMYEKLFF.

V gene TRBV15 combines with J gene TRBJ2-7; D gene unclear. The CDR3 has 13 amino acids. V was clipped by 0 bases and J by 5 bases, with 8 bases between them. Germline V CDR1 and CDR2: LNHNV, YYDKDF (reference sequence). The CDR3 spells CATSRDQVHEQYF. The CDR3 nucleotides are TGTGCCACCAGCAGAGATCAGGTCCACGAGCAGTACTTC.

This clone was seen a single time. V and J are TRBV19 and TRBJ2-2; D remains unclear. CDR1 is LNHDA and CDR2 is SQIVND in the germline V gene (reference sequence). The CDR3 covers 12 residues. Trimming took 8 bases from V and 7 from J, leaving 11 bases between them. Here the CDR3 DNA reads TGTGCCAGTCGCCCTAATAGCGGGGAGCTGTTTTTT. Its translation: CASRPNSGELFF.

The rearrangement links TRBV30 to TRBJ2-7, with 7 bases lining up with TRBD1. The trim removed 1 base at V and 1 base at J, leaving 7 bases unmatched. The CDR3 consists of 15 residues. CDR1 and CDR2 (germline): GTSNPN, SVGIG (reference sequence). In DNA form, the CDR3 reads TGTGCCTGGAGTGGCAAAGGGACAGCATCCTACGAGCAGTACTTC. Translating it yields CAWSGKGTASYEQYF.

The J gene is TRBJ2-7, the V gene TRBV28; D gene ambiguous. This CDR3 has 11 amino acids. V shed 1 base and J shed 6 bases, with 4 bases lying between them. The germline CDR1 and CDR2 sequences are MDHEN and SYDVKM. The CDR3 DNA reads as TGTGCCAGCAGTTTATCTCTCGAGCAGTACTTC. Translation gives CASSLSLEQYF.